The clone carrying this T cell receptor (beta chain) was seen a handful of times. This sample stems from a study of blood T cell repertoires in COVID-19. V dropped 0 bases and J dropped 2 bases, with 13 bases sitting between them. This CDR3 spans 15 amino acids. The germline V gene encodes CDR1 SQVTM and CDR2 ANQGSEA. TCRdb's copy holds only in-frame clones and misses some; the assay was immunoSEQ multiplex PCR. This sample has some 100,000 clones, with approximately 84% found just once. Source material: peripheral blood. The chain is built from TRBV29-1 and TRBJ1-2; no definite D call. The sequence derives from a woman in her fifties or sixties with acute or convalescent COVID-19. As DNA, the CDR3 is TGCAGCGTTGAAGATCTTAACAGCGGAAACTATGGCTACACCTTC. Translated: CSVEDLNSGNYGYTF.